This entry lists 6 T cell receptor beta chains sequenced from one sample in a study of response to subunit inactivated influenza vaccine (dated by TCRdb to the late 2010s). Libraries were constructed by RT-PCR. The sequencing machine was an Illumina HiSeq 2500. Starting from the raw public reads, TCRdb applied fastp trimming at Q25, assembled clones with MiXCR and retained in-frame beta chains. Every CDR3 protein is listed once, alongside the most common genes and DNA of its rows. This sample comprises 500,000 to 550,000 distinct CDR3 sequences, around 8% of them detected only once. The ten largest clones represent around 13% of the sample. The sequences come from PBMCs from blood, collected roughly 24 months after vaccination. These receptors were obtained from a man between 50 and 75 years old who received an inactivated influenza vaccine. Donor details come from another sample of the same person, matched by shared clones.

This clonotype occurred many times. V and J are TRBV7-2 and TRBJ2-5; TRBD1 is a possible D gene (5 bases). V shed 4 bases and J shed 4 bases, with 13 bases lying between them. Germline V lookup: CDR1 SGHTA, CDR2 FQGNSA. This CDR3 spans 14 amino acids. The CDR3 nucleotides read TGTGCCAGCAGCTCCGACAGCCGTCCAGAGACCCAGTACTTC. Residues: CASSSDSRPETQYF.

This clonotype showed up many times. This CDR3 reads CASSLEGGGGSPEQFF. DNA for the CDR3: TGCGCCAGCAGCTTGGAAGGTGGCGGGGGGTCTCCCGAGCAGTTCTTC. The V gene is TRBV5-1, the J gene TRBJ2-1; 8 nucleotides line up with TRBD2. The germline gives CDR1 SGHRS, CDR2 YFSETQ. The J segment lost 10 bases and the V segment lost 0 bases, leaving 12 bases of the junction unmatched. This CDR3 spans 16 amino acids.

The rearrangement joins TRBV12-3 or TRBV12-4 to TRBJ2-7; D unclear. The CDR3 has 13 amino acids. Trimming cost V 5 bases and J 2 bases, with 10 bases left between them. The CDR3 sequence is CASSPSRAYEQYF. DNA for the CDR3: TGTGCCAGCAGTCCCTCCAGAGCCTACGAGCAGTACTTC.

The sample holds a few counts of this clonotype. V usage is TRBV20-1 and J usage is TRBJ2-1; 11 bases are a match to TRBD2. V lost 6 bases and J lost 7; bases outside the gene matches: 11. Germline CDR1 reads DFQATT; CDR2 reads SNEGSKA (reference sequence). This CDR3 spans 15 amino acids. The CDR3 sequence: CSASRSLAGGNEQFF. In DNA form, the CDR3 reads TGCAGTGCAAGCCGGTCCCTAGCGGGAGGAAATGAGCAGTTCTTC.

This clonotype has only a few counts. This rearrangement joins TRBV7-2 to TRBJ1-1, with 8 bases lining up with TRBD1. There are 14 residues in the CDR3. Germline CDR1 and CDR2: SGHTA and FQGNSA. The ends lost 3 bases at V and 12 bases at J; junction bases unmatched: 12. CDR3 residues: CASSLNRGNPATFF. The CDR3 nucleotides read TGTGCCAGCAGCTTGAACAGGGGGAACCCGGCTACTTTCTTT.

This clonotype was seen more than once but under ten times. The chain employs TRBV12-3 or TRBV12-4 and TRBJ2-1, with 9 bases lining up with TRBD1. The CDR3 is 14 amino acids. Losses at the gene ends were 6 bases for V and 11 bases for J; bases not matched to a gene: 11. The CDR3 sequence: CASREQGAGIQQFF. Written as DNA, the CDR3 is TGTGCCAGCAGGGAACAGGGGGCCGGGATTCAGCAGTTCTTC.